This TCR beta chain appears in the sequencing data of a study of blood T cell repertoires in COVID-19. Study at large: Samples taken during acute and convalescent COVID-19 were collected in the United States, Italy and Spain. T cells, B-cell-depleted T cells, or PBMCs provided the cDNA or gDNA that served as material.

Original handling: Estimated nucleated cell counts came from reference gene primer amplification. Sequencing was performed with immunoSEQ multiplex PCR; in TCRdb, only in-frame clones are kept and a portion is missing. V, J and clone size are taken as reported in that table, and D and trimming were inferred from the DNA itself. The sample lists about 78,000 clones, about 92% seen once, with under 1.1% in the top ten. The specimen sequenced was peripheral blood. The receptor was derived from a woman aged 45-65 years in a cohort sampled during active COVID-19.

CDR3 sequence reads: CASSLRTSGSTDTQYF. The CDR3 nucleotides are TGTGCCAGCAGCTTGAGGACTAGCGGGAGCACAGATACGCAGTATTTT. The chain combines TRBV5-4 with TRBJ2-3, with 11 bases that match TRBD2. CDR1 SGHNT and CDR2 YYREEE come from the germline V gene (reference sequence). V shed 1 base and J 0 bases; nucleotides not matched to a gene: 1. This CDR3 has 16 residues.